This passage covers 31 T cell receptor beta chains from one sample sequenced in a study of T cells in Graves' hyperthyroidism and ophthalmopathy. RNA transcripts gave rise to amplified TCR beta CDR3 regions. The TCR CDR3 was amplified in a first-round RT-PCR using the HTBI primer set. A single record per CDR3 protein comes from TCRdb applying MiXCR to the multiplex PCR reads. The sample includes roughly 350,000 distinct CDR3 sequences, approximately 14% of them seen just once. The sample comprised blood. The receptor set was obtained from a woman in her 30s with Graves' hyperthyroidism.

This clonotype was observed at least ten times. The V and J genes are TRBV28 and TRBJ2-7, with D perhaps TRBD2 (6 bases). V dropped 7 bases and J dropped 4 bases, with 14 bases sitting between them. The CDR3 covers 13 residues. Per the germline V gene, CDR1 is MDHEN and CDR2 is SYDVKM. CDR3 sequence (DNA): TGTGCCAGCATCTTGGAGGGTTCTTACGAGCAGTACTTC. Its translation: CASILEGSYEQYF.

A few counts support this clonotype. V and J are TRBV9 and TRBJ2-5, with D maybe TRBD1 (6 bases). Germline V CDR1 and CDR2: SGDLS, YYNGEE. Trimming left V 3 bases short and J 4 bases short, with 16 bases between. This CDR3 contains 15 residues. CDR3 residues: CASSAQAGVGETQYF. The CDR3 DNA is TGTGCCAGCAGCGCCCAGGCAGGGGTTGGAGAGACCCAGTACTTC.

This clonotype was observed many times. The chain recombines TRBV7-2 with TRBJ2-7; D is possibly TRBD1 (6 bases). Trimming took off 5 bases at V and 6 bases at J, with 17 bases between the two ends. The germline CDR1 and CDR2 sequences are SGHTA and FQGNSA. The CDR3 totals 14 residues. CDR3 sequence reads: CASSVYRVQGEQYF. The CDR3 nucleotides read TGTGCCAGCAGCGTTTACAGGGTCCAAGGCGAGCAGTACTTC.

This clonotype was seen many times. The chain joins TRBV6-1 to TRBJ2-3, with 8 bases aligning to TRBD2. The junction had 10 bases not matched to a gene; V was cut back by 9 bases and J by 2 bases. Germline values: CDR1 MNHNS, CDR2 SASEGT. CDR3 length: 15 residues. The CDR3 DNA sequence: TGTGCCAGTCGGCCCTTAGCGGGACTCACAGATACGCAGTATTTT. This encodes CASRPLAGLTDTQYF.

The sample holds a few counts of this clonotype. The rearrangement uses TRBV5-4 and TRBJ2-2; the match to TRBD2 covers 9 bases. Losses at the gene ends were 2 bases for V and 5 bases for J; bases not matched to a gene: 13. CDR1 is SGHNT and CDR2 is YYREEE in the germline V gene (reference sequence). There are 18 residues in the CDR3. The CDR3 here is CASSFGALAGVGTGELFF. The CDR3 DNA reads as TGTGCCAGCAGCTTTGGGGCGTTAGCGGGAGTCGGGACCGGGGAGCTGTTTTTT.

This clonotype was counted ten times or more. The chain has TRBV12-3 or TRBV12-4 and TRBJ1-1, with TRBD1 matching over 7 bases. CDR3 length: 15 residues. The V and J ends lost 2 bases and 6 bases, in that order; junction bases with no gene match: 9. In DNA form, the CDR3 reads TGTGCCAGCAGTTTACTAGGGGGCCCCGGGGCTGAAGCTTTCTTT. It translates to CASSLLGGPGAEAFF.

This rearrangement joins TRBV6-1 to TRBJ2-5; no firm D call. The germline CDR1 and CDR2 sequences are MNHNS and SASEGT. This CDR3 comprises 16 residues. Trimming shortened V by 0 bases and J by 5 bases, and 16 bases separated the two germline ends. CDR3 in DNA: TGTGCCAGCAGTGAAGCGCTTCTGGACGCAAGGGAGACCCAGTACTTC. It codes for CASSEALLDARETQYF.

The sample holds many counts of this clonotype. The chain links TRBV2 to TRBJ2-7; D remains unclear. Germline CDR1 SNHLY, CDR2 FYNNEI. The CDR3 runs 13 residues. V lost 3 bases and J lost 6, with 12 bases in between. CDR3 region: CASSDWKLGEQYF. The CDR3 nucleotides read TGTGCCAGCAGTGACTGGAAGTTGGGCGAGCAGTACTTC.

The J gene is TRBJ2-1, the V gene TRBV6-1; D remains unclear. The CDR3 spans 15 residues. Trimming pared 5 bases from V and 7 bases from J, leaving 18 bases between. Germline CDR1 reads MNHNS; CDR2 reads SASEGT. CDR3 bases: TGTGCCAGCAGTATAATCAGAACCGCCCGTAATGAGCAGTTCTTC. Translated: CASSIIRTARNEQFF.

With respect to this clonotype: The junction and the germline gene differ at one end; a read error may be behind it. The CDR3 protein is CASSSTGYERYF. CDR3 DNA: TGTGCCAGCAGTTCTACAGGCTACGAGCGGTACTTC. V usage is TRBV28 and J usage is TRBJ2-7; a weak D match, TRBD1 (5 bases). The CDR3 has 12 residues. The germline V gene has CDR1 MDHEN and CDR2 SYDVKM.

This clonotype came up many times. The CDR3 coding sequence is TGTGCCAGCAGTTTACAGGGGCTTACTGAAGCTTTCTTT. Translating gives CASSLQGLTEAFF. This chain uses TRBV27 with TRBJ1-1; TRBD1 might be the D (6 bases). CDR3 length: 13 residues. Germline lookup yields CDR1 MNHEY and CDR2 SMNVEV (reference sequence). Trimming removed 2 bases from V and 5 bases from J, with 9 bases in between.

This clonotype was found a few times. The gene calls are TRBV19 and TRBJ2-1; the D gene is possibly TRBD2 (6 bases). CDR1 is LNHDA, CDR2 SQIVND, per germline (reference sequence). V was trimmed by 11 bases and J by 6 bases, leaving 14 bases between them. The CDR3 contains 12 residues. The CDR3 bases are TGTGCCCTTCCGGGACTCCCCAATGAGCAGTTCTTC. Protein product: CALPGLPNEQFF.

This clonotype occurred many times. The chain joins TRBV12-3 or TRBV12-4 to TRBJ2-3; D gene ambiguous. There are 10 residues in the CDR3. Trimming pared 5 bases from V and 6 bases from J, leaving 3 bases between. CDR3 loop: CASSMDTQYF. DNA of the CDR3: TGTGCCAGCAGTATGGATACGCAGTATTTT.

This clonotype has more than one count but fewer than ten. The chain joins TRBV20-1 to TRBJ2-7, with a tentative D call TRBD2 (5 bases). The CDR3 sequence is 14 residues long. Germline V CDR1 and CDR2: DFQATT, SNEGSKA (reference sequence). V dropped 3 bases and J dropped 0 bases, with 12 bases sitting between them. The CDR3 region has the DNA TGCAGTGCTAGTAGCGTCTCCAACTCCTACGAGCAGTACTTC. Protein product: CSASSVSNSYEQYF.

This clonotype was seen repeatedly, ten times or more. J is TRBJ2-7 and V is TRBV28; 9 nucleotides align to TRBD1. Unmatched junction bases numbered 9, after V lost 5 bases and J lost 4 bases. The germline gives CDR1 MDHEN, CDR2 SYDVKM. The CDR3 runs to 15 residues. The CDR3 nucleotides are TGTGCCAGCAGTCTTACCGGGACAGGGATTTACGAGCAGTACTTC. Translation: CASSLTGTGIYEQYF. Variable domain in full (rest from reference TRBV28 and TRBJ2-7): DVKVTQSSRYLVKRTGEKVFLECVQDMDHENMFWYRQDPGLGLRLIYFSYDVKMKEKGDIPEGYSVSREKKERFSLILESASTNQTSMYLCASSLTGTGIYEQYFGPGTRLTVT.

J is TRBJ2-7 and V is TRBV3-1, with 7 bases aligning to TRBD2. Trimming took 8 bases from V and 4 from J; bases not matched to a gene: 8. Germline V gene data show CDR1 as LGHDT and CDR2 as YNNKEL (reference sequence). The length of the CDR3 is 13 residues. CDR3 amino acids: CASGGGLGYEQYF. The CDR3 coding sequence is TGTGCCAGCGGCGGGGGTCTGGGATACGAGCAGTACTTC.

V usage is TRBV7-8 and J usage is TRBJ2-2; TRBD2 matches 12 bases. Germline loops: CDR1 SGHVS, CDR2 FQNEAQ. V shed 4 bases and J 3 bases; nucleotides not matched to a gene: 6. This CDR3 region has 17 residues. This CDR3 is CASSWMRLAGDTGELFF. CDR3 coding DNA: TGTGCCAGCAGCTGGATGAGACTAGCGGGAGACACCGGGGAGCTGTTTTTT. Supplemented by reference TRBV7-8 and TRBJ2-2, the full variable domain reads GAGVSQSPRYKVAKRGQDVALRCDPISGHVSLFWYQQALGQGPEFLTYFQNEAQLDKSGLPSDRFFAERPEGSVSTLKIQRTQQEDSAVYLCASSWMRLAGDTGELFFGEGSRLTVL.

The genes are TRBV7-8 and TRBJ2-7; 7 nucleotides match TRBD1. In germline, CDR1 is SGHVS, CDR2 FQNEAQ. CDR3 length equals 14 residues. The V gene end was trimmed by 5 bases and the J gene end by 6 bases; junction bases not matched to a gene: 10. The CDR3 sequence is CASSPPTPGGEQYF. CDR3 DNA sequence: TGTGCCAGCAGCCCCCCCACGCCAGGGGGCGAGCAGTACTTC.

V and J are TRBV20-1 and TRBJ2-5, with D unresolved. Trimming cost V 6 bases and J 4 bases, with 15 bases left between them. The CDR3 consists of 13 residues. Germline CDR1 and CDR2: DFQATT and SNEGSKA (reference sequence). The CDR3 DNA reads TGCAGTGCCCGGCCGAGAGGACGAGAGACCCAGTACTTC. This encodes CSARPRGRETQYF.

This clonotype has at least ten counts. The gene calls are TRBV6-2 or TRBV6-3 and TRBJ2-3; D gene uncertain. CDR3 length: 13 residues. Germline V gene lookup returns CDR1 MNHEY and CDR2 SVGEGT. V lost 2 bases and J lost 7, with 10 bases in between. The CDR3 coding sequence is TGTGCCAGCAGTTACGACCCGCGGAATACGCAGTATTTT. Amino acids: CASSYDPRNTQYF.

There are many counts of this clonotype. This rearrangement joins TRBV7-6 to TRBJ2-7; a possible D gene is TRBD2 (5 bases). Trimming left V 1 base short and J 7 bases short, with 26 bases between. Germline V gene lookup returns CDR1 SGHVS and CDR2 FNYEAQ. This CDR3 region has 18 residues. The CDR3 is CASSLGPRRMVHSREQYF. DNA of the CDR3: TGTGCCAGCAGCTTAGGGCCCCGGAGGATGGTCCATAGCCGGGAGCAGTACTTC.

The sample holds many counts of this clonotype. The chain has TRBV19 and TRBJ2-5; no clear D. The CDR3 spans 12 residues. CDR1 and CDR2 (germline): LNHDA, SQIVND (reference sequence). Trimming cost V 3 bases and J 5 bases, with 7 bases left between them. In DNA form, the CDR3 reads TGTGCCAGTAGTATGACCCGGGAGACCCAGTACTTC. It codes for CASSMTRETQYF.

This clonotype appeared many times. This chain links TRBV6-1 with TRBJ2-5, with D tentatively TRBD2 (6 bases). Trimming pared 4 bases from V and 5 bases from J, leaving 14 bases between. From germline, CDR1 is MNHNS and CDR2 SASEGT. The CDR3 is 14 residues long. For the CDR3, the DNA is TGTGCCAGCAGTGCGGAAAACCGGGGGGAGACCCAGTACTTC. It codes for CASSAENRGETQYF.

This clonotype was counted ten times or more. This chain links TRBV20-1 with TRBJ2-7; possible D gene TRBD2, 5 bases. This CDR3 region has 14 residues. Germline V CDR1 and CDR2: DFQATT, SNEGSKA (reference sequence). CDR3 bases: TGCAGCTGTGGTGCAGGACTCGCCTCCTACGAGCAGTACTTC. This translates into CSCGAGLASYEQYF.

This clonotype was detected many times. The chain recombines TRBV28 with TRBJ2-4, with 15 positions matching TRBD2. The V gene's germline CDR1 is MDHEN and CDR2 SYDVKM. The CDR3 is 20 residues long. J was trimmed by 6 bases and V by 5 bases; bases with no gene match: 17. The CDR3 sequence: CASSDKWVEGLAGGPNIQYF. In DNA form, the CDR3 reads TGTGCCAGCAGTGATAAATGGGTCGAGGGACTAGCGGGAGGCCCAAACATTCAGTACTTC. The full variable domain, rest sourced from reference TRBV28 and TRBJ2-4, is DVKVTQSSRYLVKRTGEKVFLECVQDMDHENMFWYRQDPGLGLRLIYFSYDVKMKEKGDIPEGYSVSREKKERFSLILESASTNQTSMYLCASSDKWVEGLAGGPNIQYFGAGTRLSVL.

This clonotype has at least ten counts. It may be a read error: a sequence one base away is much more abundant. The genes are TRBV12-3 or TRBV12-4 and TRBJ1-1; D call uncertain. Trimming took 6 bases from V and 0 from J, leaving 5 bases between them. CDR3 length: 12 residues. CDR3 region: CASRQMNTEAFF. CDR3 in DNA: TGTGCCAGCAGGCAGATGAACACTGAAGCTTTCTTT.

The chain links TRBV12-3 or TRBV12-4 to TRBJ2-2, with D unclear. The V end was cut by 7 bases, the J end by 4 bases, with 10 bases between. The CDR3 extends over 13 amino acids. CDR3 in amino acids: CASKKSSTGELFF. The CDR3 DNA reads TGTGCCAGCAAGAAGTCCAGCACCGGGGAGCTGTTTTTT.

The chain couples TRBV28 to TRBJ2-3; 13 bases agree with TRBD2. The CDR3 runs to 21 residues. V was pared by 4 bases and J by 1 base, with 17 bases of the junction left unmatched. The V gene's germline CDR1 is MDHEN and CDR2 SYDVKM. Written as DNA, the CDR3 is TGTGCCAGCAGTTCGACCGGGACTAGCGGGATGTGGGGGTGGGGCACAGATACGCAGTATTTT. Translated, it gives CASSSTGTSGMWGWGTDTQYF.

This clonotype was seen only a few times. CDR3 DNA sequence: TGTGCCAGCAGTATGGGTTCTTCACGTTACGAGCAGTACTTC. Its translation is CASSMGSSRYEQYF. The chain joins TRBV12-3 or TRBV12-4 to TRBJ2-7; D is uncertain. The CDR3 totals 14 residues. V lost 5 bases to trimming and J lost 4 bases, with 15 bases between them.

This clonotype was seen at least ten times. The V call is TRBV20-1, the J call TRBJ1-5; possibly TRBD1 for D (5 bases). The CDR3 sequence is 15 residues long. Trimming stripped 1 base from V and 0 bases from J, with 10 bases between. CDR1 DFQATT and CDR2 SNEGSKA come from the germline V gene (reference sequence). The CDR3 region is CSARGPGRSNQPQHF. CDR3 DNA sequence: TGCAGTGCTAGAGGCCCAGGGCGTAGCAATCAGCCCCAGCATTTT.

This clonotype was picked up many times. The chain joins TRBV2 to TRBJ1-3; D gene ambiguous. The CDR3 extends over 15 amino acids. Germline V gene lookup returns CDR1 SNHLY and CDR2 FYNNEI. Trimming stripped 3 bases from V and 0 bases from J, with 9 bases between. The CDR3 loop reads CASSEVSSSGNTIYF. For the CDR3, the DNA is TGTGCCAGCAGTGAGGTCTCGAGCTCTGGAAACACCATATATTTT.